The 26 T cell receptor beta chains presented below share a single source sample, sequenced in a study of T cell responses to AZD1222 COVID-19 vaccine. Assay used: immunoSEQ multiplex PCR; TCRdb lists only in-frame clones, some missing. The table lists 90,000 to 120,000 clones, about nine tenths of them singletons. The specimen comprised peripheral blood, sampled 28 days after the second AZD1222 dose. Receptors were obtained from an adult who received the AZD1222 COVID-19 vaccine.

The V and J genes are TRBV24-1 and TRBJ2-5; the D is unclear. V was cut by 3 bases and J by 1 base, with 5 bases left in between. CDR1 and CDR2 from the germline V gene are KGHDR and SFDVKD. The CDR3 length is 13 residues. CDR3 amino acids: CATSDTVQETQYF. CDR3 DNA: TGTGCCACCAGTGATACGGTCCAAGAGACCCAGTACTTC.

The V gene is TRBV5-1, the J gene TRBJ2-1; 8 nucleotides line up with TRBD2. Trimming at V came to 2 bases and at J to 5 bases, leaving 0 bases not matched to a gene. Per germline, CDR1 SGHRS and CDR2 YFSETQ. The CDR3 has 13 residues. CDR3 DNA: TGCGCCAGCAGCTTACTAGCGGACAATGAGCAGTTCTTC. Residues: CASSLLADNEQFF.

This clone was seen once. The V gene is TRBV28, the J gene TRBJ1-2; D is uncertain. The CDR3 totals 16 residues. Germline V gene data show CDR1 as MDHEN and CDR2 as SYDVKM. The ends were cut back, 6 bases at V and 6 bases at J, with 23 bases in the middle. The CDR3: CASSLAERPKRDGYTF. Here the CDR3 DNA reads TGTGCCAGCAGCTTAGCGGAACGTCCAAAGAGAGATGGCTACACCTTC.

The chain combines TRBV13 with TRBJ1-6; the D gene is possibly TRBD1 (5 bases). CDR3 length: 12 amino acids. Between the trimmed V and J ends, which lost 5 bases and 13 bases, there was a span of 12 bases. Germline V gives CDR1 PRHDT, CDR2 FYEKMQ (reference sequence). The CDR3 DNA reads as TGTGCCAGCAGCCGGGGGGAGGGGCCCCTCCACTTT. Protein product: CASSRGEGPLHF.

There are many counts of this clone. The chain is built from TRBV2 and TRBJ1-5, with D maybe TRBD1 (5 bases). The CDR3 covers 16 residues. Germline assignment: CDR1 SNHLY and CDR2 FYNNEI. Trimming removed 6 bases from V and 3 bases from J, with 18 bases in between. The CDR3 nucleotides are TGTGCCAGCAGGGTCCAGGGTGCGGGGATCAATCAGCCCCAGCATTTT. It encodes CASRVQGAGINQPQHF.

The CDR3 sequence: CASSQGSGQTLYNEQFF. In DNA, the CDR3 is TGCGCCAGCAGCCAGGGGAGTGGACAGACCCTCTACAATGAGCAGTTCTTC. The chain employs TRBV4-1 and TRBJ2-1; D perhaps matches TRBD1 (6 bases). The germline V gene has CDR1 MGHRA and CDR2 YSYEKL. The CDR3 is made up of 17 amino acids. V was pared by 3 bases and J by 3 bases, with 18 bases between.

This chain links TRBV30 with TRBJ2-5; possible D gene TRBD1, 6 bases. CDR3 length: 14 amino acids. The germline V gene has CDR1 GTSNPN and CDR2 SVGIG (reference sequence). V shed 5 bases and J shed 2 bases, with 15 bases lying between them. The CDR3 reads CAWAVDRRQETQYF. CDR3 in DNA: TGTGCCTGGGCTGTTGACAGGAGGCAAGAGACCCAGTACTTC.

The chain combines TRBV6-2 or TRBV6-3 with TRBJ2-1, with a weak D call TRBD2 (6 bases). The CDR3 totals 15 residues. The V end was cut by 2 bases, the J end by 7 bases, with 15 bases between. Germline V gene lookup returns CDR1 MNHEY and CDR2 SVGEGT. CDR3 in amino acids: CASSYGGWALNEQFF. In nucleotides, the CDR3 is TGTGCCAGCAGTTACGGGGGGTGGGCTCTTAATGAGCAGTTCTTC.

The V and J genes are TRBV6-2 or TRBV6-3 and TRBJ2-7, with 8 bases lining up with TRBD2. V dropped 2 bases and J dropped 6; count of bases not matched to a gene: 12. Germline V CDR1 and CDR2: MNHEY, SVGEGT. CDR3 length: 16 residues. CDR3 sequence (DNA): TGTGCCAGCAGTTACCGGGTTAGCGGGACCCCCATCGAGCAGTACTTC. It yields the protein CASSYRVSGTPIEQYF.

The J gene is TRBJ2-1, the V gene TRBV19, with 11 positions matching TRBD2. Germline trimming cut 3 bases from V and 6 bases from J; bases unmatched to any gene: 4. Germline loops: CDR1 LNHDA, CDR2 SQIVND (reference sequence). The CDR3 runs 15 residues. DNA for the CDR3: TGTGCCAGTAGTATTTTAGCGGGAGGGGGCAATGAGCAGTTCTTC. It specifies CASSILAGGGNEQFF.

The chain links TRBV12-3 or TRBV12-4 to TRBJ1-2; D not certain. The CDR3 runs to 13 residues. V shed 7 bases and J shed 5 bases, with 14 bases lying between them. CDR3 region: CASTPFSEYGYTF. In DNA form, the CDR3 reads TGTGCCAGCACCCCCTTTTCGGAGTATGGCTACACCTTC.

The chain is built from TRBV6-5 and TRBJ1-5; no reliable D call. CDR1 is MNHEY and CDR2 is SVGAGI in the germline V gene. The CDR3 contains 15 residues. Trimming took off 6 bases at V and 1 base at J, with 13 bases between the two ends. Written as DNA, the CDR3 is TGTGCCAGCAGCCCCTCCTCTCCGAGCAATCAGCCCCAGCATTTT. It codes for CASSPSSPSNQPQHF.

The gene calls are TRBV28 and TRBJ1-3; D is undetermined. The CDR3 has 14 residues. CDR1 MDHEN and CDR2 SYDVKM come from the germline V gene. V was trimmed by 2 bases and J by 4 bases, leaving 9 bases between them. The CDR3, as DNA: TGTGCCAGCAGTTTAAACCCAAAAGGAAACACCATATATTTT. It is translated as CASSLNPKGNTIYF.

The count of this clone is one. The CDR3 spells CASSLEPWRERYEQYF. The CDR3 nucleotides read TGTGCCAGCAGCTTAGAACCATGGCGGGAGAGGTACGAGCAGTACTTC. This chain uses TRBV7-2 with TRBJ2-7; TRBD2 matches 7 bases. Trimming cost V 1 base and J 4 bases; bases outside gene matches: 10. The CDR3 has 16 amino acids. The germline V gene has CDR1 SGHTA and CDR2 FQGNSA.

This clone was seen just once. The chain's CDR3 is CASNLAEGVWNEQFF. The CDR3 nucleotides read TGTGCCAGCAACCTAGCGGAGGGGGTGTGGAATGAGCAGTTCTTC. V and J are TRBV7-8 and TRBJ2-1; D possibly corresponds to TRBD2 (7 bases). This CDR3 spans 15 amino acids. The germline V and J ends were trimmed by 7 bases and 7 bases, with 20 bases remaining between them. Germline loops: CDR1 SGHVS, CDR2 FQNEAQ.

The chain links TRBV7-8 to TRBJ2-1; D gene uncertain. Trimming left V 1 base short and J 8 bases short, with 6 bases between. Per the germline V gene, CDR1 is SGHVS and CDR2 is FQNEAQ. The CDR3 is made up of 12 amino acids. This chain's CDR3 is CASSLERYEQFF. The DNA for the CDR3 is TGTGCCAGCAGCTTAGAACGGTATGAGCAGTTCTTC.

The chain uses TRBV4-1 and TRBJ2-1, with TRBD2 matching 7 bases. The CDR3 is made up of 16 amino acids. In germline, CDR1 is MGHRA, CDR2 YSYEKL. Unmatched junction bases numbered 14, after V lost 1 base and J lost 11 bases. CDR3 residues: CASSQGPGGGVSQQFF. The CDR3 DNA reads as TGCGCCAGCAGCCAAGGTCCTGGGGGGGGTGTATCCCAGCAGTTCTTC.

The chain carries TRBV5-5 and TRBJ2-5, with 8 bases that match TRBD1. Unmatched junction bases numbered 10, after V lost 5 bases and J lost 1 base. The germline V gene encodes CDR1 SGHKS and CDR2 YYEKEE (reference sequence). This CDR3 is 16 amino acids long. Here the CDR3 DNA reads TGTGCCAGCAGTTACTCCGGGACAGGTCCCCAAGAGACCCAGTACTTC. Protein sequence: CASSYSGTGPQETQYF.

This clone was counted once. V and J are TRBV5-1 and TRBJ1-2, with 8 bases that match TRBD1. The CDR3 has 16 amino acids. The germline gives CDR1 SGHRS, CDR2 YFSETQ. Unmatched junction bases numbered 8, after V lost 0 bases and J lost 4 bases. The CDR3: CASSLAPGGLSYGYTF. Written as DNA, the CDR3 is TGCGCCAGCAGCTTGGCCCCAGGGGGCTTAAGCTATGGCTACACCTTC.

Written as DNA, the CDR3 is TGCAGCGTTGGTACAGTAGGGCAGAACTATGGCTACACCTTC. Translation gives CSVGTVGQNYGYTF. V is TRBV29-1 and J is TRBJ1-2; D is uncertain. The CDR3 covers 14 residues. CDR1 is SQVTM, CDR2 ANQGSEA, per germline. The V gene lost 4 bases and the J gene lost 2 bases, with 14 bases spanning the gap.

This chain connects TRBV7-2 to TRBJ2-1; perhaps TRBD2 as D (6 bases). The ends were cut back, 0 bases at V and 4 bases at J, with 7 bases in the middle. CDR3 size: 14 residues. CDR1 and CDR2 from the germline V gene are SGHTA and FQGNSA. The chain's CDR3 is CASSLAGGYNEQFF. The CDR3 nucleotides read TGTGCCAGCAGCTTAGCGGGGGGTTACAATGAGCAGTTCTTC. Supplemented by reference TRBV7-2 and TRBJ2-1, the full variable domain reads GAGVSQSPSNKVTEKGKDVELRCDPISGHTALYWYRQSLGQGLEFLIYFQGNSAPDKSGLPSDRFSAERTGGSVSTLTIQRTQQEDSAVYLCASSLAGGYNEQFFGPGTRLTVL.

The genes are TRBV27 and TRBJ2-7; maybe TRBD1 (6 bases). The CDR3 totals 13 residues. V lost 8 bases to trimming and J lost 3 bases, with 14 bases between them. Per germline, CDR1 MNHEY and CDR2 SMNVEV (reference sequence). CDR3 amino acids: CASGHRDIYEQYF. In nucleotides, the CDR3 is TGTGCCAGCGGACACCGGGACATCTACGAGCAGTACTTC.

V is TRBV11-2 and J is TRBJ1-5; 8 bases agree with TRBD1. With 4 bases clipped from V and 5 bases from J, the junction kept 10 bases outside the gene matches. In germline, CDR1 is SGHAT, CDR2 FQNNGV. This CDR3 is 16 amino acids long. This chain's CDR3 is CASSSTGQGFDQPQHF. CDR3 DNA: TGTGCCAGCAGCTCGACCGGACAGGGCTTCGATCAGCCCCAGCATTTT.

The chain recombines TRBV20-1 with TRBJ2-1; no clear D. V was clipped by 2 bases and J by 5 bases, with 1 base between them. From germline, CDR1 is DFQATT and CDR2 SNEGSKA (reference sequence). The length of the CDR3 is 10 residues. CDR3 sequence: CSARHNEQFF. In nucleotides, the CDR3 is TGCAGTGCTAGACACAATGAGCAGTTCTTC.

The chain is built from TRBV7-9 and TRBJ2-3; the D gene is possibly TRBD2 (5 bases). V lost 6 bases and J lost 2, with 15 bases in between. The CDR3 length is 15 residues. Germline values: CDR1 SEHNR, CDR2 FQNEAQ (reference sequence). The CDR3 bases are TGTGCCAGCAGTGTGGAGCGGAGGTACACAGATACGCAGTATTTT. Encoded protein: CASSVERRYTDTQYF.

The J gene is TRBJ1-5, the V gene TRBV5-8; tentative D call: TRBD1 (6 bases). This CDR3 contains 14 residues. Germline CDR1 and CDR2: SGHTS and YDEGEE. Trimming removed 3 bases at V and 4 bases at J, with 11 bases between. Written as DNA, the CDR3 is TGTGCCAGCAGCTCCGGACAGCCGAATCAGCCCCAGCATTTT. It specifies CASSSGQPNQPQHF.